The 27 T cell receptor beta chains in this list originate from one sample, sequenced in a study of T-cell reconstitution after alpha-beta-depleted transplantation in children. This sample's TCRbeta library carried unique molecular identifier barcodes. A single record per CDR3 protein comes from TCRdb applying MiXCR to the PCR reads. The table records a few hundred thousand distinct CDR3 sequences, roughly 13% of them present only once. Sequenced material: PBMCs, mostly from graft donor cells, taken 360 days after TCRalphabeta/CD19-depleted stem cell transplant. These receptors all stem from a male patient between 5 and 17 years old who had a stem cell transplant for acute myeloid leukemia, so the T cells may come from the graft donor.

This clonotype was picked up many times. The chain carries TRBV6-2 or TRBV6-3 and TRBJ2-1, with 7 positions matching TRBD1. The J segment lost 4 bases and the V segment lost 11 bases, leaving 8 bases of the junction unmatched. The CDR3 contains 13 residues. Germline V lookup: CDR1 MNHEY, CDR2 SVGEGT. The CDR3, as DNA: TGTGCCGGCCGGGACAGCCCTTACAATGAGCAGTTCTTC. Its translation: CAGRDSPYNEQFF.

CDR3 coding DNA: TGTGCCAGCAGTTTCCGGGCCTCCTATGGCTACACCTTC. Translating gives CASSFRASYGYTF. This chain connects TRBV28 to TRBJ1-2; unclear D gene. This CDR3 has 13 residues. Looked up from germline, CDR1 is MDHEN and CDR2 is SYDVKM. Trimming took off 3 bases at V and 4 bases at J, with 9 bases between the two ends.

This CDR3 is CASTQPGAGGSYEQYF. DNA for the CDR3: TGTGCCAGCACACAACCAGGGGCAGGGGGCTCCTACGAGCAGTACTTC. J is TRBJ2-7 and V is TRBV27, with TRBD1 matching over 7 bases. This CDR3 region has 16 residues. The germline V gene has CDR1 MNHEY and CDR2 SMNVEV (reference sequence). V dropped 7 bases and J dropped 0; count of bases not matched to a gene: 12.

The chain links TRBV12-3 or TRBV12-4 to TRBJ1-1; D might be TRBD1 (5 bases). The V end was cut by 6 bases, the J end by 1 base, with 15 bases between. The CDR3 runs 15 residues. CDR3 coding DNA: TGTGCCAGCAGCTGGCCACACAGGACGAACACTGAAGCTTTCTTT. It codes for CASSWPHRTNTEAFF.

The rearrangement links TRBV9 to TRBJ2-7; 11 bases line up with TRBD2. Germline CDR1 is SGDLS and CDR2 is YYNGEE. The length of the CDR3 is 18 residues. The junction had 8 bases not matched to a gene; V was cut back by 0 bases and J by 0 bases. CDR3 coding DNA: TGTGCCAGCAGCGTAGTTTTGGCTAGCGGGAGGAGCTCCTACGAGCAGTACTTC. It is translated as CASSVVLASGRSSYEQYF.

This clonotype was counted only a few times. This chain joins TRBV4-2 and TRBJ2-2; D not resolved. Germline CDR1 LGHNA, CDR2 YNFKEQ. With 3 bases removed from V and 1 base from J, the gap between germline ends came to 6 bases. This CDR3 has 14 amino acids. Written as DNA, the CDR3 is TGTGCCAGCAGCCAGGAGCAGAACACCGGGGAGCTGTTTTTT. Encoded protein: CASSQEQNTGELFF.

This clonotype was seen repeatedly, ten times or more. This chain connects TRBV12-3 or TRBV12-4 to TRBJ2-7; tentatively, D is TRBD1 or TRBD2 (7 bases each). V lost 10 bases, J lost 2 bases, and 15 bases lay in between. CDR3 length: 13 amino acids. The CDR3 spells CATSGTVTYEQYF. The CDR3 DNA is TGTGCCACCAGCGGGACAGTGACCTACGAGCAGTACTTC.

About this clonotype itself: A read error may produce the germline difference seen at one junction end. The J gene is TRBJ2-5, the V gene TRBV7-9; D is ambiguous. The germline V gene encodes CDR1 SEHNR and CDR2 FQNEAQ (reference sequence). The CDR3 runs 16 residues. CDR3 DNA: TGTGCCAGCAGCGCGGTCCTCGGTATCGCACAAGAGACCCAGTGCTTC. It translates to CASSAVLGIAQETQCF.

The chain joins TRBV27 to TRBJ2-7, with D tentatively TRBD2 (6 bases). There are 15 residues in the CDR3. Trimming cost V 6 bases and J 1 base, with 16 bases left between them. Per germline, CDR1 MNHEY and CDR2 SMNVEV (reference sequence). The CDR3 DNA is TGTGCCAGCAGATCAGGGACTCGAGGATCCTACGAGCAGTACTTC. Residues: CASRSGTRGSYEQYF.

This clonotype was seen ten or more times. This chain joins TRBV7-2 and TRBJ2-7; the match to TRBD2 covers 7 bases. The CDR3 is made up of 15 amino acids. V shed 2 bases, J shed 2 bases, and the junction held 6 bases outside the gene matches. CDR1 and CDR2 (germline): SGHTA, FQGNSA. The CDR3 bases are TGTGCCAGCAGCTTACAAGCGGGGCTTCCCTACGAGCAGTACTTC. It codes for CASSLQAGLPYEQYF.

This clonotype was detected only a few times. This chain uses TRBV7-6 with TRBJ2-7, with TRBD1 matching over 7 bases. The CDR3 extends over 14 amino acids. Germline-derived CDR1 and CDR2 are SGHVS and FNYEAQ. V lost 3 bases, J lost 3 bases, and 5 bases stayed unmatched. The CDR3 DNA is TGTGCCAGCAGCTTGACAGGGAGAGACTACGAGCAGTACTTC. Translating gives CASSLTGRDYEQYF.

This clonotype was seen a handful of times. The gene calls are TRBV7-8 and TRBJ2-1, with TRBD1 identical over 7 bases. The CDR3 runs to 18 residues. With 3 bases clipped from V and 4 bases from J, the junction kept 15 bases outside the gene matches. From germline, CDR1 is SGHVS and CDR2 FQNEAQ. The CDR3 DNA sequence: TGTGCCAGCAGCTTGGGGTTTTTTGGGGACAGATGGTACAATGAGCAGTTCTTC. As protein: CASSLGFFGDRWYNEQFF.

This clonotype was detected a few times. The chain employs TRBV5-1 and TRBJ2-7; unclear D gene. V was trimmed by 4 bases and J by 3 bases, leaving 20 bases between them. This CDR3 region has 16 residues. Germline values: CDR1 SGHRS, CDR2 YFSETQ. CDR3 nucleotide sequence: TGCGCCAGCAGCCCAAACCTGGGCGGAAAAATCTACGAGCAGTACTTC. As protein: CASSPNLGGKIYEQYF.

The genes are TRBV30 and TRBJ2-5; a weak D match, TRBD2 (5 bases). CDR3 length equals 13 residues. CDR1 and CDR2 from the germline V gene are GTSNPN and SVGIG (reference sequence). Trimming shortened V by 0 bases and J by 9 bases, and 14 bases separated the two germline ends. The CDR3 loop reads CAWSVLKGASQYF. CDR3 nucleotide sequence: TGTGCCTGGAGTGTATTGAAGGGAGCGTCCCAGTACTTC.

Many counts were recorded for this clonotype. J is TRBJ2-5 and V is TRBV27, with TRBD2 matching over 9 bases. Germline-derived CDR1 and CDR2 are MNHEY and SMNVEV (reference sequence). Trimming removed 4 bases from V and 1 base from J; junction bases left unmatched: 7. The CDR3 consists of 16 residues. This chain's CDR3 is CASSSRTSASQETQYF. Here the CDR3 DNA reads TGTGCCAGCAGTTCTCGGACTAGCGCCTCCCAAGAGACCCAGTACTTC.

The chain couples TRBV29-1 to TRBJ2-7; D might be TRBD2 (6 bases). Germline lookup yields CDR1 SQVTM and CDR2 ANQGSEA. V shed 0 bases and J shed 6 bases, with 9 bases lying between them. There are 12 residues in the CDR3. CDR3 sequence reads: CSVEDGGTEQYF. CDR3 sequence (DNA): TGCAGCGTTGAAGATGGAGGGACCGAGCAGTACTTC.

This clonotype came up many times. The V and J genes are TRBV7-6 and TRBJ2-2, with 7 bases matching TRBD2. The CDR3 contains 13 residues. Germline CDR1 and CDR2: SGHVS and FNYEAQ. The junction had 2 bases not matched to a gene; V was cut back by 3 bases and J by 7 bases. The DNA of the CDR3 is TGTGCCAGCAGCTTTAGCGGGTACGGGGAGCTGTTTTTT. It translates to CASSFSGYGELFF. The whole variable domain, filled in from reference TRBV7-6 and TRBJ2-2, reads GAGVSQSPRYKVTKRGQDVALRCDPISGHVSLYWYRQALGQGPEFLTYFNYEAQQDKSGLPNDRFSAERPEGSISTLTIQRTEQRDSAMYRCASSFSGYGELFFGEGSRLTVL.

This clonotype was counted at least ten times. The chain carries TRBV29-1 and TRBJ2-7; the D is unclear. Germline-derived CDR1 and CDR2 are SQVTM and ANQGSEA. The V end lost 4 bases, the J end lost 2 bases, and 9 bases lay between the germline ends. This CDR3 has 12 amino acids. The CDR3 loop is CSVVNRAYEQYF. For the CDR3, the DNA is TGCAGCGTTGTTAACAGAGCCTACGAGCAGTACTTC.

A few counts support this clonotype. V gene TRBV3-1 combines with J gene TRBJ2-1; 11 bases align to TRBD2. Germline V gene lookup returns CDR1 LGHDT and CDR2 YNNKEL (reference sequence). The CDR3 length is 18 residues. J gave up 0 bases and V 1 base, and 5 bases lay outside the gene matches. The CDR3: CASSQGLAGGSSYNEQFF. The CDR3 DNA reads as TGTGCCAGCAGCCAAGGGCTAGCGGGGGGAAGCTCCTACAATGAGCAGTTCTTC.

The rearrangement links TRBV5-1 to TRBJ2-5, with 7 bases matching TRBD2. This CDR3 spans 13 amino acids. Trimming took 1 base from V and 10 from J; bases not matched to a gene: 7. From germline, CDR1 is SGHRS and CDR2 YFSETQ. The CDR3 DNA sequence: TGCGCCAGCAGCTTGCCGGGAGCGGGATACCAGTACTTC. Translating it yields CASSLPGAGYQYF.

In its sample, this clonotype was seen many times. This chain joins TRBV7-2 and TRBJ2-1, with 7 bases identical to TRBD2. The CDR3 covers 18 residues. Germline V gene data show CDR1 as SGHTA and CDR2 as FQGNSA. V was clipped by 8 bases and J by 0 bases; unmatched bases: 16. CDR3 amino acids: CASEPTSPKFPSYNEQFF. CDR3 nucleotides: TGTGCCAGCGAACCGACTAGCCCCAAATTCCCCTCCTACAATGAGCAGTTCTTC.

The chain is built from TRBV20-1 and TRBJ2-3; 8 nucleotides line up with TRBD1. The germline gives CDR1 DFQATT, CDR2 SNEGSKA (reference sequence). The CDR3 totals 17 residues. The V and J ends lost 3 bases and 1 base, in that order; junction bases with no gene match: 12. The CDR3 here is CSASGQGTGKGTDTQYF. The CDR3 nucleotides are TGCAGTGCTAGTGGACAGGGCACGGGAAAGGGCACAGATACGCAGTATTTT.

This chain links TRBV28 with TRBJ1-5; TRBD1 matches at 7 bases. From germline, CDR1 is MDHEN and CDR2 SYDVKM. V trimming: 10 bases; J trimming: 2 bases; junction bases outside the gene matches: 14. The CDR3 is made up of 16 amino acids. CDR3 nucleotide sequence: TGTGCCAACGGGCTCCGAGGGGGCAGGGGCAATCAGCCCCAGCATTTT. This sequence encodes CANGLRGGRGNQPQHF. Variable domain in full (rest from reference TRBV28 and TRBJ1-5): DVKVTQSSRYLVKRTGEKVFLECVQDMDHENMFWYRQDPGLGLRLIYFSYDVKMKEKGDIPEGYSVSREKKERFSLILESASTNQTSMYLCANGLRGGRGNQPQHFGDGTRLSIL.

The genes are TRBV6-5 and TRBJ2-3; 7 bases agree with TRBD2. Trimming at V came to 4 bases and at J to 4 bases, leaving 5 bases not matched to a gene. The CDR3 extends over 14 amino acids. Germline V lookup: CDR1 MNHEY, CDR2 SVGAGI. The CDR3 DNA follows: TGTGCCAGCAGTTCCGGGGAGGGACCAGATACGCAGTATTTT. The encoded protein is CASSSGEGPDTQYF.

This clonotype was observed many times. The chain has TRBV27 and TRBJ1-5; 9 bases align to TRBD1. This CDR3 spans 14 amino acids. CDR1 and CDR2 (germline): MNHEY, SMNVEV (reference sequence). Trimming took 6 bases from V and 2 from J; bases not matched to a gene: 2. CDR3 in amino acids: CASSTGGGNQPQHF. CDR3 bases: TGTGCCAGCAGCACAGGGGGCGGCAATCAGCCCCAGCATTTT.

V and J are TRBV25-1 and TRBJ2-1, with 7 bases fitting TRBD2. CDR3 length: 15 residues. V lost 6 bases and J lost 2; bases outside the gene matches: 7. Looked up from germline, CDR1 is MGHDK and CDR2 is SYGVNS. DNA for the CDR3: TGTGCCAGCAGGGCGGGAGTAACCGCCTACAATGAGCAGTTCTTC. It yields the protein CASRAGVTAYNEQFF.

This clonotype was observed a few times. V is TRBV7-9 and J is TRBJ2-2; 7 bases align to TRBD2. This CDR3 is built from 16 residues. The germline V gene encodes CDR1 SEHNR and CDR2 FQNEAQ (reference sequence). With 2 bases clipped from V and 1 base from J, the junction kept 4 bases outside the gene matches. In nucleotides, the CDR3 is TGTGCCAGCAGCTTATCGGCTAGCGGGAACACCGGGGAGCTGTTTTTT. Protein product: CASSLSASGNTGELFF.